Following are 15 T cell receptor beta chains from one sample sequenced in a study of CD8+ T cells in alopecia areata. Investigators isolated RNA and reverse transcribed it into cDNA to act as the sequencing template. TCRdb keeps only in-frame clones here, not all; method: immunoSEQ multiplex PCR. Of roughly 200,000 clones listed, around 60% are singletons. Sample treatment: oral pan-JAK inhibitor, 5-10 mg twice daily. This material consisted of CD8+ T cells sorted from blood, taken at week 24, from a patient treated with tofacitinib. The receptors derive from a human donor with alopecia areata.

This clone has a count of ten or more. Other DNA sequences within the sample encode an identical CDR3. This chain connects TRBV19 to TRBJ2-7; no clear D. This CDR3 contains 12 residues. Germline CDR1 and CDR2: LNHDA and SQIVND (reference sequence). Between the trimmed V and J ends, which lost 3 bases and 5 bases, there was a span of 8 bases. This CDR3 reads CASSISRDEQYF. The CDR3 DNA reads as TGTGCCAGTAGTATTTCCCGGGACGAGCAGTACTTC.

Only a few counts were recorded for this clone. This chain joins TRBV6-5 and TRBJ1-2; TRBD1 might be the D (5 bases). The CDR3 is 13 amino acids. V was shortened by 5 bases and J by 5 bases, with 12 bases between the two germline ends. Germline V gene lookup returns CDR1 MNHEY and CDR2 SVGAGI. The CDR3 reads CASSPDSNYGYTF. The CDR3 DNA is TGTGCCAGCAGTCCCGACAGCAATTATGGCTACACCTTC.

The V call is TRBV13, the J call TRBJ2-5, with TRBD2 matching 7 bases. Germline lookup yields CDR1 PRHDT and CDR2 FYEKMQ (reference sequence). J gave up 1 base and V 10 bases, and 12 bases lay outside the gene matches. This CDR3 is built from 15 residues. CDR3 sequence reads: CATRRTSEIQETQYF. The CDR3 DNA sequence: TGTGCCACCAGACGTACTAGCGAAATCCAAGAGACCCAGTACTTC.

The chain combines TRBV7-9 with TRBJ1-1; 10 bases are shared with TRBD1. This CDR3 region has 14 residues. With V trimmed by 4 bases and J by 6 bases, 5 bases remained unmatched. CDR1 is SEHNR and CDR2 is FQNEAQ in the germline V gene (reference sequence). Written as DNA, the CDR3 is TGTGCCAGCAGCTCCTGGACAGGGGGTTCTGAAGCTTTCTTT. It encodes CASSSWTGGSEAFF.

The V gene is TRBV15, the J gene TRBJ1-1, with D unresolved. V dropped 7 bases and J dropped 3 bases, with 15 bases sitting between them. The CDR3 has 14 residues. Germline CDR1 LNHNV, CDR2 YYDKDF (reference sequence). As DNA, the CDR3 is TGTGCCACCACCGACCCTCGTGGAGACACTGAAGCTTTCTTT. Protein: CATTDPRGDTEAFF.

With respect to this clone: This CDR3 is also generated by other DNA sequences in the sample. J is TRBJ1-2 and V is TRBV5-1, with D hard to call. Germline CDR1 SGHRS, CDR2 YFSETQ. The CDR3 has 12 residues. Trimming pared 2 bases from V and 7 bases from J, leaving 9 bases between. Here the CDR3 reads CASSLGSRGYTF. The DNA of the CDR3 is TGCGCCAGCAGCTTAGGATCACGTGGCTACACCTTC.

The genes are TRBV5-4 and TRBJ1-4; 9 bases match TRBD1. Per the germline V gene, CDR1 is SGHNT and CDR2 is YYREEE (reference sequence). The V gene end was trimmed by 0 bases and the J gene end by 7 bases; junction bases not matched to a gene: 10. This CDR3 spans 17 amino acids. This CDR3 is CASSLAGTGHRAEKLFF. The CDR3 DNA sequence: TGTGCCAGCAGCTTGGCCGGGACAGGGCACCGCGCTGAAAAACTGTTTTTT.

Details on this clone: Germline is not matched at one junction end, which may reflect a read error. The CDR3: CASSSSPNF. CDR3 nucleotides: TGTGCCAGCAGCTCGTCCCCTAACTTC. The chain links TRBV7-2 to TRBJ2-7; D not certain. CDR1 and CDR2 from the germline V gene are SGHTA and FQGNSA. This CDR3 region has 9 residues.

Only a few counts were recorded for this clone. V and J are TRBV10-2 and TRBJ2-5; tentatively, D is TRBD1 or TRBD2 (6 bases each). The CDR3 runs to 15 residues. The germline V and J ends were trimmed by 2 bases and 9 bases, with 19 bases remaining between them. Germline V gives CDR1 WSHSY, CDR2 SAAADI. This CDR3 is CASSERGPPKRPQYF. The CDR3 nucleotides read TGCGCCAGCAGTGAGCGGGGGCCACCGAAGAGACCCCAGTACTTC.

This clone has just a few counts. This chain joins TRBV2 and TRBJ1-1; D uncertain. This CDR3 region has 10 residues. CDR1 is SNHLY and CDR2 is FYNNEI in the germline V gene. V lost 3 bases and J lost 4, with 0 bases in between. This chain's CDR3 is CASSDTEAFF. CDR3 sequence (DNA): TGTGCCAGCAGTGACACTGAAGCTTTCTTT.

With respect to this clone: The identical CDR3 is also encoded by other nucleotide sequences in the sample. The chain's CDR3 is CASSLAGQPQHF. DNA for the CDR3: TGTGCCAGCAGCTTAGCAGGACAGCCCCAGCATTTT. V usage is TRBV7-9 and J usage is TRBJ1-5; D is ambiguous. Germline V gives CDR1 SEHNR, CDR2 FQNEAQ (reference sequence). CDR3 size: 12 residues. The V end was cut by 0 bases, the J end by 7 bases, with 4 bases between.

This clone was picked up a small number of times. The genes are TRBV5-1 and TRBJ2-7, with 7 bases lining up with TRBD2. The germline V gene encodes CDR1 SGHRS and CDR2 YFSETQ. Trimming removed 0 bases from V and 2 bases from J; junction bases left unmatched: 11. This CDR3 region has 17 residues. CDR3 sequence (DNA): TGCGCCAGCAGCTTGGACCCCGGGACTACCTCTACCTACGAGCAGTACTTC. Translation: CASSLDPGTTSTYEQYF.

On this clone itself: Other nucleotide sequences in the sample specify the same CDR3. This sequence joins TRBV19 and TRBJ1-1, with D maybe TRBD1 (5 bases). Germline V lookup: CDR1 LNHDA, CDR2 SQIVND (reference sequence). The CDR3 extends over 13 amino acids. V shed 6 bases and J shed 1 base, with 9 bases lying between them. The CDR3 sequence is CASSPQGNTEAFF. CDR3 DNA: TGTGCCAGTAGCCCCCAGGGGAACACTGAAGCTTTCTTT.

The chain is built from TRBV30 and TRBJ1-5; D is uncertain. Trimming took 1 base from V and 11 from J, leaving 9 bases between them. There are 11 residues in the CDR3. Germline assignment: CDR1 GTSNPN and CDR2 SVGIG (reference sequence). CDR3 protein: CAWSGAGAQHF. CDR3 coding DNA: TGTGCCTGGAGTGGGGCCGGGGCCCAGCATTTT.

The sample holds a few counts of this clone. The chain has TRBV6-5 and TRBJ2-1; D is perhaps TRBD1 or TRBD2 (5 bases each). V was clipped by 8 bases and J by 5 bases, with 13 bases between them. Looked up from germline, CDR1 is MNHEY and CDR2 is SVGAGI. The CDR3 is 13 residues long. The CDR3 protein is CASVGQGHNEQFF. Written as DNA, the CDR3 is TGTGCCAGCGTGGGGCAGGGACACAATGAGCAGTTCTTC.